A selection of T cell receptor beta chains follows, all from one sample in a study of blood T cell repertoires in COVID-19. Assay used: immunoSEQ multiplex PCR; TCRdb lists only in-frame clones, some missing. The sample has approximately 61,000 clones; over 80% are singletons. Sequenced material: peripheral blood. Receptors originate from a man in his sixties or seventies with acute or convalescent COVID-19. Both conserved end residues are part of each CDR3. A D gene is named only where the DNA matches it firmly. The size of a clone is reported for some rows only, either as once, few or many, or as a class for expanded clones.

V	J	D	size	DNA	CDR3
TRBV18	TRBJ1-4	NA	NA	TGTGCCAGCTCACCGGGAGGGCGGGGAAATGAAAAACTGTTTTTT	CASSPGGRGNEKLFF
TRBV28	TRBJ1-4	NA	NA	TGTGCCAGCAGTTTTTCTGGACAGACTAATGAAAAACTGTTTTTT	CASSFSGQTNEKLFF
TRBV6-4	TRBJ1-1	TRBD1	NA	TGTGCCAGCAGCACACAGGGGGGGACTGAAGCTTTCTTT	CASSTQGGTEAFF
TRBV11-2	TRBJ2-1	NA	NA	TGTGCCAGCAGCTTAGGAGGATACAATGAGCAGTTCTTC	CASSLGGYNEQFF
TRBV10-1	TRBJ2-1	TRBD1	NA	TGCGCCATCTTACTCCGGGACAGGGCCTACAATGAGCAGTTCTTC	CAILLRDRAYNEQFF
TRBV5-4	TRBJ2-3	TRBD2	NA	TGTGCCAGCAGCTTTGGCGGGGGAAATTCGGCAGATACGCAGTATTTT	CASSFGGGNSADTQYF
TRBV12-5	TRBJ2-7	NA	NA	TGTGCTAGTGGTCCCTACGGGGGACGCTCCTACGAGCAGTACTTC	CASGPYGGRSYEQYF
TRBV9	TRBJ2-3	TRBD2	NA	TGTGCCAGCAGCGTAGAAGGGACTAGGCTCGATACGCAGTATTTT	CASSVEGTRLDTQYF
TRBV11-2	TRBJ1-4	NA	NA	TGTGCCAGCAGCCCCTGGTCGGGGTCAACTAATGAAAAACTGTTTTTT	CASSPWSGSTNEKLFF
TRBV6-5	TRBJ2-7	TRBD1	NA	TGTGCCAGCAGTAGCCGGGACAGGTGGTCCTACGAGCAGTACTTC	CASSSRDRWSYEQYF
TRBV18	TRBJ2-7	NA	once	TGTGCCAGCTCAGAGGGGGACTCCTACGAGCAGTACTTC	CASSEGDSYEQYF
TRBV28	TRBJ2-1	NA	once	TGTGCCAGCAGCGGTAGCTACAATGAGCAGTTCTTC	CASSGSYNEQFF
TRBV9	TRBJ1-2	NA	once	TGTGCCAGCAGCGTAGGTGGGGGCTCGGACTATGGCTACACCTTC	CASSVGGGSDYGYTF
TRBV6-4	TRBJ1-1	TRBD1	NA	TGTGCCAGCAGTGTGTCACCCCAGGGGGACACTGAAGCTTTCTTT	CASSVSPQGDTEAFF
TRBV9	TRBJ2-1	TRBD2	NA	TGTGCCAGCAGCATGCTAGCGGGGGTGACACACAATGAGCAGTTCTTC	CASSMLAGVTHNEQFF
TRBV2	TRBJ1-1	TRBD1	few	TGTGCCAGCAAGACAGGGGACACTGAAGCTTTCTTT	CASKTGDTEAFF
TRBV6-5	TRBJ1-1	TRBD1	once	TGTGCCAGCAGCGACAGGGTTCCTGAAGCTTTCTTT	CASSDRVPEAFF
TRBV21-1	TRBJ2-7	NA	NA	TGTGCCAGCAGCATCGGGCTAGCGGAGCGCTGGGAGCAGTACTTC	CASSIGLAERWEQYF
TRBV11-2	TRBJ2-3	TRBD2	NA	TGTGCCAGCAGCTTAGATCTCCCTAGCGGGGGTTCAGATACGCAGTATTTT	CASSLDLPSGGSDTQYF
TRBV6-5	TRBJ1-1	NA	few	TGTGCCAGCAGATTCCAAAACACTGAAGCTTTCTTT	CASRFQNTEAFF
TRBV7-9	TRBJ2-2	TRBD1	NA	TGTGCCAGCAGCTTTGGTGTACAGGGGCCCACCGGGGAGCTGTTTTTT	CASSFGVQGPTGELFF
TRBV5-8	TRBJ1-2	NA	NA	TGTGCCAGCAGCCCAGGAGGGTCCAGAGTCTTATATGGCTACACCTTC	CASSPGGSRVLYGYTF
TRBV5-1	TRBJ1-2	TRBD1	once	TGCGCCAGCAGCAGAGGGACAGGGACAAACTATGGCTACACCTTC	CASSRGTGTNYGYTF
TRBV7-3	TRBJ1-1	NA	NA	TGTGCCAGCAGCGTTTCAGCGGCGGGTGAAGCTTTCTTT	CASSVSAAGEAFF